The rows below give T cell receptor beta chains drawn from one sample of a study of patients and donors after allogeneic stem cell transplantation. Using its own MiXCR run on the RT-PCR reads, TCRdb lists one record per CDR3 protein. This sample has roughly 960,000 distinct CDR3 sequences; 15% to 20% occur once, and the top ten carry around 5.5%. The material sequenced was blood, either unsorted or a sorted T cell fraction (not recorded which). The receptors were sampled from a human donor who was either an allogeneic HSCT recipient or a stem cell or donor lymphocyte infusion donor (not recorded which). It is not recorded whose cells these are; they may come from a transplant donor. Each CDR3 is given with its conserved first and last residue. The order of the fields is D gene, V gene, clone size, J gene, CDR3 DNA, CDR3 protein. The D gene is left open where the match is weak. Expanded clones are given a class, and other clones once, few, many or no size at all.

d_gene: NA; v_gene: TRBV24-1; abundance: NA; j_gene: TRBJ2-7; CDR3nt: TGTGCCACCAGTGATACAGGGAAAACGACCTACGAGCAGTACTTC; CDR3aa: CATSDTGKTTYEQYF
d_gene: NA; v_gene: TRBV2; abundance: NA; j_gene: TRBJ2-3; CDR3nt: TGTGCCAGCGACCCTGCCAACCTAGCTTTCAATACGCAGTATTTT; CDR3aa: CASDPANLAFNTQYF
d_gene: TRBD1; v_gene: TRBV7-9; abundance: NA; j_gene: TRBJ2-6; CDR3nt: TGTGCCAGCAGCCCTACAGGGGGCTGGGCCAACGTCCTGACTTTC; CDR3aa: CASSPTGGWANVLTF
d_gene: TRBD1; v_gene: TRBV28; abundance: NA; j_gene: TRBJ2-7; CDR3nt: TGTGCCAGCAGTTCCCCTTTGGACAGGGGAAGCTCCTACGAGCAGTACTTC; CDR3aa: CASSSPLDRGSSYEQYF
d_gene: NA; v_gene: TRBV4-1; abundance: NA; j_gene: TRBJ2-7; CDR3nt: TGCGCCAGCAGGAACCGGGACTTGGATGTCGAGCAGTACTTC; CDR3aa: CASRNRDLDVEQYF
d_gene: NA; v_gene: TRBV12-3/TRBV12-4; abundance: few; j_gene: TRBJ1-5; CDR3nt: TGTGCCAGCAGTGCCCAAAGGGGAGGCAATCAGCCCCAGCATTTT; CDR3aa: CASSAQRGGNQPQHF
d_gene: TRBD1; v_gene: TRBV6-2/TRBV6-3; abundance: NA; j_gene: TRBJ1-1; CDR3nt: TGTGCCAGCACCCAGAGGGACAGAGTGAACACTGAAGCTTTCTTT; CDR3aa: CASTQRDRVNTEAFF
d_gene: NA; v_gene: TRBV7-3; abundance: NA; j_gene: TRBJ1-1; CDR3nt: TGTGCCAGCAGCTCCCCCCCCAGGGTGGCGAACACTAAAGCTTTCTTT; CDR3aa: CASSSPPRVANTKAFF
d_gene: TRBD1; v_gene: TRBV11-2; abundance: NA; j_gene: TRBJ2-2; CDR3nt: TGTGCCAGCAGCTACGACAGGGTCCACGGGGAGCTGTTTTTT; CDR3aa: CASSYDRVHGELFF
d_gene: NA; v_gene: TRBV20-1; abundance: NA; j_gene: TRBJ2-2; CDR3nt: TGCAGTGCTAAATCCGGGGCCAACCCCGCCGGGGAGCTGTTTTTT; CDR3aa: CSAKSGANPAGELFF
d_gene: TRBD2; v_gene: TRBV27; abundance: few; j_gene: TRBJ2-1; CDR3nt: TGTGCCAGCAGTTTGTCGGGACTAGCTCCCTACAATGAGCAGTCCTTC; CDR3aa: CASSLSGLAPYNEQSF
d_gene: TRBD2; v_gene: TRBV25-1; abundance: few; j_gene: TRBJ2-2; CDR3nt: TGTGCCAGCAGTGGGAAGCGGGGGTTATACACCGGGGAGCTGTTTTTT; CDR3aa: CASSGKRGLYTGELFF
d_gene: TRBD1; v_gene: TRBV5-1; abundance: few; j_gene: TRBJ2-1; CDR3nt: TGCGCCAGCTGCCCCGGTTTCGGGACAGGCTACAATGAGCAGTTCTTC; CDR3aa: CASCPGFGTGYNEQFF
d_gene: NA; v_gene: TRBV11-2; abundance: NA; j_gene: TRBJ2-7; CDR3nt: TGTGCCAGCAGACCGACAAGGGGGAAGCCCTACAACGAGCAGTACTTC; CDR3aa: CASRPTRGKPYNEQYF
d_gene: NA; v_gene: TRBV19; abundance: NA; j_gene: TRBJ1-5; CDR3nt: TGTGCCAGCCTAAGTGGGGTTAAGAGCAATCAGCCCCAGCATTTT; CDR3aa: CASLSGVKSNQPQHF
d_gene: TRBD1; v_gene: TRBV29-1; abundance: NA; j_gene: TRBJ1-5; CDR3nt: TGCAGCGTCCGGACACAGGGGGTTGGGAATCAGCCCCAGCATTTT; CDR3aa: CSVRTQGVGNQPQHF
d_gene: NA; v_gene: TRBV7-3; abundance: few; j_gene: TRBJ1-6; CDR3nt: TGTGCCAGCAGCTTAATAAGGGGGTCACCCCTCCACTTT; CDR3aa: CASSLIRGSPLHF
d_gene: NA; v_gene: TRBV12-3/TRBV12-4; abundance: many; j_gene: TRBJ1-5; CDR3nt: TGTGCCAGCAGTGAAACCCAGATCAATCAGCCCCAGCATTTT; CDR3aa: CASSETQINQPQHF
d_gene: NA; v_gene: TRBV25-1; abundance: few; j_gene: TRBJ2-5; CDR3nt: TGTGCCCGTCATGGGGCTAGTCTTGTGGGAGAGACCCAGTACTTC; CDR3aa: CARHGASLVGETQYF
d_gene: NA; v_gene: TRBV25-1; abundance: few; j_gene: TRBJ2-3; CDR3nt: TGTGCCAGCAGTGAATGGTCGCGCACAGATACGCAGTATTTT; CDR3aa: CASSEWSRTDTQYF
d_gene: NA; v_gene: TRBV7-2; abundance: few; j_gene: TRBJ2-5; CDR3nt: TGTGCCAGCAGCCCTTTGGCGGGGAGAGAGACCCAGTACTTC; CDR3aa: CASSPLAGRETQYF
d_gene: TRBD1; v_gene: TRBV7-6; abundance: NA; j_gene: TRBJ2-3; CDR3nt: TGTGCCAGCAGCCCCGGACAGGGGGGAGGTAAAGATACGCAGTATTTT; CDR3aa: CASSPGQGGGKDTQYF
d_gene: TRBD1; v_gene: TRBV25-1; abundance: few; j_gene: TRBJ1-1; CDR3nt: TGTGCCAGCAGTCAAATGGGGACAGGGGGCCTAACTTTCTTT; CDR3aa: CASSQMGTGGLTFF
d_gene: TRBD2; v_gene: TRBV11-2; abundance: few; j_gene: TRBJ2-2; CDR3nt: TGTGCCAGCAGCCAGACCGTAGCGGGAGACACCGGGGAGCTGTTTTTT; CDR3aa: CASSQTVAGDTGELFF
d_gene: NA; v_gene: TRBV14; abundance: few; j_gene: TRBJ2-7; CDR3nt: TGTGCCAGCAGCGGTGGGGTTGCCTACGAGCAGTACTTC; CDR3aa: CASSGGVAYEQYF
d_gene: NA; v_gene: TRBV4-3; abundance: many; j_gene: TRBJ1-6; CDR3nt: TGCGCCAGCAGCCAAGGACGGAGACTTAATTCACCCCTCCACTTT; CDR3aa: CASSQGRRLNSPLHF
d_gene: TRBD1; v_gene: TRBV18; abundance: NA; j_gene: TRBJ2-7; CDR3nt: TGTGCCAGCTCACCATTAGGGGGCTCGGACGAGCAGTACTTC; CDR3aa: CASSPLGGSDEQYF
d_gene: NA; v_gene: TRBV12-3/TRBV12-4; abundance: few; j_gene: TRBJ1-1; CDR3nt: TGTGCCAGCACTTCACAGGGGAACACTGAAGCTTTCTTT; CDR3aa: CASTSQGNTEAFF